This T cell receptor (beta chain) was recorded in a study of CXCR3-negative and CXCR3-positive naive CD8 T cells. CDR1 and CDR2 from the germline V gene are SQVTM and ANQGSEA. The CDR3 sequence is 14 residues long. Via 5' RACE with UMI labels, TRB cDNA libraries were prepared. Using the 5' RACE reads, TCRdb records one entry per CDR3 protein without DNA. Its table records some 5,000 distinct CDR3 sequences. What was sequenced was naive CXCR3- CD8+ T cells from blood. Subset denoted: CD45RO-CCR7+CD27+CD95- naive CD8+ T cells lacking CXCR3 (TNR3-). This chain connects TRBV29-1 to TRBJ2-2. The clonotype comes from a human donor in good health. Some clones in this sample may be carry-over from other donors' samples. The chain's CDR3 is CSVDFGVNTGELFF.